The T cell receptor (beta chain) described here comes from a study of T cells in Graves' hyperthyroidism and ophthalmopathy. Researchers took RNA transcripts and amplified the TCR beta CDR3 regions from them. Researchers ran a first-round RT-PCR on the TCR CDR3 using the HTBI primer set. TCRdb re-derived calls from the multiplex PCR reads in MiXCR, one entry per CDR3 protein. Counted here are about 500,000 distinct CDR3 sequences, 15% to 20% occurring once; the ten biggest clones make up approximately 16%. This clonotype was detected a few times. The CDR3 loop spans 18 amino acids. Germline CDR1 reads SGHRS; CDR2 reads YFSETQ. V was trimmed by 0 bases and J by 0 bases, leaving 18 bases between them. Diagnoses were established using clinical symptoms, serum thyroxine and TRAb, thyroid ultrasound and orbital computed tomography.

The chain carries TRBV5-1 and TRBJ1-2, with D uncertain. The sequencing input was blood. The TCR originated in a woman aged 18-29 years with Graves' ophthalmopathy. The CDR3 region has the DNA TGCGCCAGCAGCTTGGATGGGCCTGGGTTATCTACTAACTATGGCTACACCTTC. This encodes CASSLDGPGLSTNYGYTF.